One and the same sample provided the 16 T cell receptor beta chains below, sequenced in a study of cytomegalovirus exposure and HLA in healthy donors. With 60 Vbeta and 13 Jbeta primers, the PCR was carried out. The method was immunoSEQ multiplex PCR; TCRdb's version includes in-frame clones alone and lacks a portion of them. Among more than 200,000 clones listed, approximately 79% were seen once. Source material: PBMCs. The source is a man aged 18 to 30 in good health and CMV-seronegative.

The chain has TRBV6-5 and TRBJ2-7; D not certain. Deletions cut 6 bases from V and 3 bases from J, with 6 bases between. Looked up from germline, CDR1 is MNHEY and CDR2 is SVGAGI. The CDR3 totals 11 residues. The CDR3, as DNA: TGTGCCAGCAGCTCTTTCTACGAGCAGTACTTC. Protein sequence: CASSSFYEQYF.

The chain couples TRBV7-6 to TRBJ1-1, with a tentative D call TRBD1 (5 bases). Deletions cut 5 bases from V and 4 bases from J, with 8 bases between. Germline V gene sequence: CDR1 SGHVS, CDR2 FNYEAQ. CDR3 length: 12 amino acids. CDR3 amino acids: CASSTGFTEAFF. The CDR3 DNA reads as TGTGCCAGCAGCACAGGTTTCACTGAAGCTTTCTTT.

The chain couples TRBV11-2 to TRBJ2-7; weak D call: TRBD2 (5 bases). Germline V gene data show CDR1 as SGHAT and CDR2 as FQNNGV. The CDR3 consists of 13 residues. V was trimmed by 5 bases and J by 2 bases, leaving 10 bases between them. This CDR3 reads CASSTGVTYEQYF. CDR3 sequence (DNA): TGTGCCAGCAGCACCGGGGTCACCTACGAGCAGTACTTC. The whole variable domain, remainder taken from reference TRBV11-2 and TRBJ2-7, is EAGVAQSPRYKIIEKRQSVAFWCNPISGHATLYWYQQILGQGPKLLIQFQNNGVVDDSQLPKDRFSAERLKGVDSTLKIQPAKLEDSAVYLCASSTGVTYEQYFGPGTRLTVT.

There are a few counts of this clone. The rearrangement uses TRBV6-1 and TRBJ2-1, with TRBD1 matching 7 bases. The germline gives CDR1 MNHNS, CDR2 SASEGT. J lost 8 bases, V lost 0 bases, and 16 bases had no gene match. This CDR3 has 18 amino acids. The CDR3 DNA reads as TGTGCCAGCAGTGAAGCGGTTGGTGCAGGGGGTTTGAGGGATGAGCAGTTCTTC. It specifies CASSEAVGAGGLRDEQFF.

The chain couples TRBV9 to TRBJ2-2; 13 bases agree with TRBD2. Germline V gene lookup returns CDR1 SGDLS and CDR2 YYNGEE. The length of the CDR3 is 20 residues. V shed 0 bases and J 1 base; nucleotides not matched to a gene: 9. CDR3 residues: CASSVAPRLAGGRNTGELFF. The CDR3 nucleotides are TGTGCCAGCAGCGTAGCCCCACGACTAGCGGGGGGTCGGAACACCGGGGAGCTGTTTTTT.

V is TRBV5-1 and J is TRBJ2-3; TRBD2 agrees at 15 bases. The CDR3 spans 18 residues. The V gene end was trimmed by 4 bases and the J gene end by 0 bases; junction bases not matched to a gene: 6. Germline lookup yields CDR1 SGHRS and CDR2 YFSETQ. CDR3 amino acids: CASSTGLAGGRSTDTQYF. The CDR3 bases are TGCGCCAGCAGCACGGGACTAGCGGGGGGTCGAAGCACAGATACGCAGTATTTT.

This clone was counted between two and nine times. The genes are TRBV6-5 and TRBJ1-1, with D tentatively TRBD1 (5 bases). Germline V gene sequence: CDR1 MNHEY, CDR2 SVGAGI. Trimming removed 6 bases at V and 5 bases at J, with 10 bases between. This CDR3 is built from 12 residues. CDR3 nucleotides: TGTGCCAGCAGGTTTGGGGGGACTGAAGCTTTCTTT. Translation: CASRFGGTEAFF.

This chain's CDR3 is CASGLEGQIFYEQYF. CDR3 DNA sequence: TGTGCTAGTGGTTTGGAGGGACAGATCTTCTACGAGCAGTACTTC. The V and J genes are TRBV12-5 and TRBJ2-7, with 7 bases matching TRBD1. The trim removed 1 base at V and 3 bases at J, leaving 6 bases unmatched. CDR3 size: 15 residues. Per the germline V gene, CDR1 is LGHNT and CDR2 is FRNRAP.

V gene TRBV7-6 combines with J gene TRBJ2-5; 12 bases match TRBD1. Germline CDR1 and CDR2: SGHVS and FNYEAQ. This CDR3 is built from 15 residues. V lost 4 bases and J lost 5; bases outside the gene matches: 5. For the CDR3, the DNA is TGTGCCAGCAGCTCGGGACAGGGGGCGGGGGAGACCCAGTACTTC. Its translation: CASSSGQGAGETQYF.

This sequence joins TRBV2 and TRBJ2-1, with D possibly matching TRBD1 (6 bases). CDR3 length equals 13 residues. Germline values: CDR1 SNHLY, CDR2 FYNNEI. With 4 bases removed from V and 8 bases from J, the gap between germline ends came to 12 bases. The CDR3 bases are TGTGCCAGCAGTGCCAGGGGAATCGATGAGCAGTTCTTC. Translated, it gives CASSARGIDEQFF. Supplemented by reference TRBV2 and TRBJ2-1, the full variable domain reads EPEVTQTPSHQVTQMGQEVILRCVPISNHLYFYWYRQILGQKVEFLVSFYNNEISEKSEIFDDQFSVERPDGSNFTLKIRSTKLEDSAMYFCASSARGIDEQFFGPGTRLTVL.

This CDR3 is CASSDSKLAYNEQFF. The CDR3 region has the DNA TGTGCCAGCAGTGATAGTAAACTAGCCTACAATGAGCAGTTCTTC. The genes are TRBV25-1 and TRBJ2-1, with D perhaps TRBD2 (5 bases). The germline V gene encodes CDR1 MGHDK and CDR2 SYGVNS. This CDR3 has 15 residues. Trimming removed 3 bases from V and 2 bases from J, with 11 bases in between.

The gene calls are TRBV7-2 and TRBJ1-2; tentatively, D is TRBD1 (5 bases). The germline V gene encodes CDR1 SGHTA and CDR2 FQGNSA. V lost 2 bases and J lost 4, with 17 bases in between. CDR3 length: 16 residues. DNA of the CDR3: TGTGCCAGCAGCTTATGGCGGGACTCGGCGGCCTATGGCTACACCTTC. Translated: CASSLWRDSAAYGYTF.

The chain carries TRBV27 and TRBJ2-7; D is possibly TRBD1 (5 bases). The CDR3 has 14 residues. The V gene lost 3 bases and the J gene lost 2 bases, with 11 bases spanning the gap. Germline V gene data show CDR1 as MNHEY and CDR2 as SMNVEV (reference sequence). CDR3: CASSFLDRAYEQYF. CDR3 DNA: TGTGCCAGCAGTTTCTTAGACAGAGCCTACGAGCAGTACTTC.

The chain combines TRBV6-5 with TRBJ1-3; perhaps TRBD1 as D (5 bases). Trimming took 2 bases from V and 4 from J, leaving 15 bases between them. The CDR3 spans 16 residues. CDR1 MNHEY and CDR2 SVGAGI come from the germline V gene. The CDR3 is CASSYGAGISGNTIYF. The DNA for the CDR3 is TGTGCCAGCAGTTACGGAGCAGGGATATCCGGAAACACCATATATTTT.

The genes are TRBV9 and TRBJ1-1, with 9 bases identical to TRBD1. The trim removed 6 bases at V and 1 base at J, leaving 7 bases unmatched. CDR1 and CDR2 from the germline V gene are SGDLS and YYNGEE. CDR3 size: 15 residues. This CDR3 is CASNGGTGQNTEAFF. CDR3 in DNA: TGTGCCAGCAATGGGGGGACAGGGCAGAACACTGAAGCTTTCTTT.

The rearrangement links TRBV12-2 to TRBJ1-1. TRBV12-2 is recorded as a pseudogene. The CDR3 is made up of 14 amino acids. The CDR3 nucleotides read TGTGCAAGTCGCTTAGTTGAAAACTACACTGAAGCTTTCTTT. As protein: CASRLVENYTEAFF.